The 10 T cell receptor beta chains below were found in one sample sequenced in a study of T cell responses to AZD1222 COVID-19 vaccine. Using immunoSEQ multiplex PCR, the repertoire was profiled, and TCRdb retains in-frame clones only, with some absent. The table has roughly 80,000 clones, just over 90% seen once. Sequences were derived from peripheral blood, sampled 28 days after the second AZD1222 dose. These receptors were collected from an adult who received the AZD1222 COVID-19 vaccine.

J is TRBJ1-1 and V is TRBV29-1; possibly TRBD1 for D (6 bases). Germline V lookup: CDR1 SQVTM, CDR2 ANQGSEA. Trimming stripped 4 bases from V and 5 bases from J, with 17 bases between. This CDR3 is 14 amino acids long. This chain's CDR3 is CSVVVGGGGTEAFF. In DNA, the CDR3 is TGCAGCGTTGTTGTTGGGGGCGGAGGGACTGAAGCTTTCTTT.

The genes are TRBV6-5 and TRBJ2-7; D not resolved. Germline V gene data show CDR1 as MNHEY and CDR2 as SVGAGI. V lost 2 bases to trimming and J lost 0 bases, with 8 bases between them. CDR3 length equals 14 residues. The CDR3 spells CASSYGPLSYEQYF. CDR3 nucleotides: TGTGCCAGCAGTTACGGCCCGCTCTCCTACGAGCAGTACTTC.

DNA for the CDR3: TGTGCCAGCAGCTTGGACGGACTGCGGGGGGGTTCACCCCTCCACTTT. Translating gives CASSLDGLRGGSPLHF. V is TRBV5-4 and J is TRBJ1-6; the D gene is possibly TRBD1 (5 bases). The CDR3 length is 16 residues. V gave up 0 bases and J gave up 9 bases, with 16 bases separating them. Germline-derived CDR1 and CDR2 are SGHNT and YYREEE (reference sequence).

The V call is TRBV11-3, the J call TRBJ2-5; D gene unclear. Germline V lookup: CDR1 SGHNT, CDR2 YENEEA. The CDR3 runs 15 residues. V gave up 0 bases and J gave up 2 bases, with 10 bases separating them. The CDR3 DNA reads TGTGCCAGCAGCTTAGACGGTCACCCACAAGAGACCCAGTACTTC. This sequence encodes CASSLDGHPQETQYF. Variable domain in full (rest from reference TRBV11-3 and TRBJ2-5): EAGVVQSPRYKIIEKKQPVAFWCNPISGHNTLYWYLQNLGQGPELLIRYENEEAVDDSQLPKDRFSAERLKGVDSTLKIQPAELGDSAVYLCASSLDGHPQETQYFGPGTRLLVL.

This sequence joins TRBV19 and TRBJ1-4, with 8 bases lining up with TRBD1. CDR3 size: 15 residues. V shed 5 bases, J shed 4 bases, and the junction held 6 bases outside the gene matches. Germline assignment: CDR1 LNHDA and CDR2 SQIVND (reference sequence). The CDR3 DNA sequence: TGTGCCAGTAGTCCCGGACAGGGTTATAATGAAAAACTGTTTTTT. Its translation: CASSPGQGYNEKLFF. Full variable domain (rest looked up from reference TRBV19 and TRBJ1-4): DGGITQSPKYLFRKEGQNVTLSCEQNLNHDAMYWYRQDPGQGLRLIYYSQIVNDFQKGDIAEGYSVSREKKESFPLTVTSAQKNPTAFYLCASSPGQGYNEKLFFGSGTQLSVL.

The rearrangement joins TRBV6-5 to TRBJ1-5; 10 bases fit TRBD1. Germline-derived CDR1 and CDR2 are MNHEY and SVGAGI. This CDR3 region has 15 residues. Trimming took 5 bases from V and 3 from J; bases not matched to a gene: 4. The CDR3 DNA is TGTGCCAGCAGTCCGACAGGGGGCGTCAATCAGCCCCAGCATTTT. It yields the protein CASSPTGGVNQPQHF.

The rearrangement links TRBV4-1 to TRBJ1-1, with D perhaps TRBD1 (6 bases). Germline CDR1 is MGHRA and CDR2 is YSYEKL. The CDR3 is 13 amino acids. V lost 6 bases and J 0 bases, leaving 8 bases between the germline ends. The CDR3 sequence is CASRYRVNTEAFF. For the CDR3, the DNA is TGCGCCAGCAGGTACAGGGTGAACACTGAAGCTTTCTTT.

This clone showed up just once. CDR3 bases: TGTGCCAGCAGCCAAGTCCCCCTCGGGGGAGGAGGTGGAGATACGCAGTATTTT. Protein: CASSQVPLGGGGGDTQYF. The genes are TRBV4-2 and TRBJ2-3; TRBD2 is a possible D gene (6 bases). With 1 base removed from V and 5 bases from J, the gap between germline ends came to 22 bases. Germline assignment: CDR1 LGHNA and CDR2 YNFKEQ. The CDR3 consists of 18 residues.

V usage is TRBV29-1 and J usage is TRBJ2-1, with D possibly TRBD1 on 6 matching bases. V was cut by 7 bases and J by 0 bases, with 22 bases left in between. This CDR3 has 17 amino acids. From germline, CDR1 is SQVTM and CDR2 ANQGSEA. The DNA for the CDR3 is TGCAGCGCTTCTCGGCTCCTTAACAGGGTCTCCTACAATGAGCAGTTCTTC. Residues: CSASRLLNRVSYNEQFF.

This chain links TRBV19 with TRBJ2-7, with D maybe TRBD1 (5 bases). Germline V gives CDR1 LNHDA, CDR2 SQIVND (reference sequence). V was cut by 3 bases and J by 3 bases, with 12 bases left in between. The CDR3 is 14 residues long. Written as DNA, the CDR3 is TGTGCCAGTAGTATTGCGACAGACGACTACGAGCAGTACTTC. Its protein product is CASSIATDDYEQYF.